A selection of T cell receptor beta chains follows, all from one sample in a study of cytomegalovirus exposure and HLA in healthy donors. Clones were sequenced by immunoSEQ multiplex PCR, and TCRdb holds only the in-frame ones, with some missing. Of about 85,000 clones listed, about four fifths are singletons. Material: PBMCs. All receptors derive from a man in his forties or fifties in good health and CMV-seropositive. CDR3s include the opening cysteine and the closing phenylalanine or tryptophan. The order of the fields is J gene, clone size, D gene, V gene, CDR3 DNA, CDR3 protein. The D gene is left open where the match is weak. Clone size is shown for a subset of rows, as once, few, many or a class of expanded clone.

j_gene: TRBJ2-1; abundance: .; d_gene: .; v_gene: TRBV5-1; CDR3nt: TGCGCCAGCAGTCGGGAGAGGGGGCGGGGTGAGCAGTTCTTC; CDR3aa: CASSRERGRGEQFF
j_gene: TRBJ2-1; abundance: .; d_gene: TRBD2; v_gene: TRBV7-9; CDR3nt: TGTGCCACGCGACTAGCGGGAGGGTCTGAGCAGTTCTTC; CDR3aa: CATRLAGGSEQFF
j_gene: TRBJ2-5; abundance: once; d_gene: TRBD2; v_gene: TRBV5-4; CDR3nt: TGTGCCAGCAGCTTGATGGGTGAGCGGGACGGGTACTTC; CDR3aa: CASSLMGERDGYF
j_gene: TRBJ1-2; abundance: once; d_gene: TRBD1; v_gene: TRBV6-9; CDR3nt: TGTGCCAGCAGTTCCCAGGACAGGGGTGACACCTTC; CDR3aa: CASSSQDRGDTF
j_gene: TRBJ1-1; abundance: once; d_gene: .; v_gene: TRBV7-2; CDR3nt: TGTGCCAGCAGCTTAGACACACGGAACACTGAAGCTTTCTTT; CDR3aa: CASSLDTRNTEAFF
j_gene: TRBJ1-2; abundance: .; d_gene: .; v_gene: TRBV7-2; CDR3nt: TGTGCCAGCAGCTTCTCGCGGGGCTATGGGGATGGCTACACCTTC; CDR3aa: CASSFSRGYGDGYTF
j_gene: TRBJ1-2; abundance: .; d_gene: TRBD1; v_gene: TRBV30; CDR3nt: TGTGCCTGGAGTGACAGGGGTGATGGCTACACCTTC; CDR3aa: CAWSDRGDGYTF
j_gene: TRBJ2-2; abundance: few; d_gene: .; v_gene: TRBV18; CDR3nt: TGTGCCAGCTCACCACCCAGGGTGGGCACCGGGGAGCTGTTTTTT; CDR3aa: CASSPPRVGTGELFF
j_gene: TRBJ2-3; abundance: few; d_gene: .; v_gene: TRBV6-1; CDR3nt: TGTGCCAGCAGTGGGGGGCTAGCGGAGGGGAATACGCAGTATTTT; CDR3aa: CASSGGLAEGNTQYF
j_gene: TRBJ2-1; abundance: .; d_gene: .; v_gene: TRBV29-1; CDR3nt: TGCAGCGCGTACATCGTCAGAGAGCAGTTCTTC; CDR3aa: CSAYIVREQFF
j_gene: TRBJ2-5; abundance: .; d_gene: .; v_gene: TRBV4-2; CDR3nt: TGTGCCAGCAGCCAAGTGCAGGGAGGAGAGACCCAGTACTTC; CDR3aa: CASSQVQGGETQYF
j_gene: TRBJ2-2; abundance: once; d_gene: .; v_gene: TRBV19; CDR3nt: TGTGCCAGTAGTATTCGGGAAAGACGATACACGGGATACACCGGGGAGCTGTTTTTT; CDR3aa: CASSIRERRYTGYTGELFF
j_gene: TRBJ2-5; abundance: .; d_gene: .; v_gene: TRBV20-1; CDR3nt: TGCAGTGCTACCCCGGAAGAGACCCAGTACTTC; CDR3aa: CSATPEETQYF
j_gene: TRBJ1-4; abundance: once; d_gene: .; v_gene: TRBV7-2; CDR3nt: TGTGCCAGCAGCTTGACAGGCCCAACTAATGAAAAACTGTTTTTT; CDR3aa: CASSLTGPTNEKLFF
j_gene: TRBJ2-3; abundance: .; d_gene: TRBD2; v_gene: TRBV9; CDR3nt: TGTGCCAGCAGCCCACTAGCGGGAGGTTCAGATACGCAGTATTTT; CDR3aa: CASSPLAGGSDTQYF
j_gene: TRBJ1-6; abundance: .; d_gene: .; v_gene: TRBV6-1; CDR3nt: TGTGCCAGCACCGCATTATGGCAGGCGTCTTCACCCCTCCACTTT; CDR3aa: CASTALWQASSPLHF
j_gene: TRBJ2-1; abundance: .; d_gene: .; v_gene: TRBV27; CDR3nt: TGTGCCAGCTCTCTAGCCTCCTACAATGAGCAGTTCTTC; CDR3aa: CASSLASYNEQFF
j_gene: TRBJ2-5; abundance: .; d_gene: .; v_gene: TRBV7-9; CDR3nt: TGTGCCAGCCACCCTCGACGGGAGTTGGGAGAGACCCAGTACTTC; CDR3aa: CASHPRRELGETQYF
j_gene: TRBJ2-6; abundance: .; d_gene: TRBD1; v_gene: TRBV19; CDR3nt: TGTGCCAGTAAGGGACAGGGCTCCCACTCTGGGGCCAACGTCCTGACTTTC; CDR3aa: CASKGQGSHSGANVLTF
j_gene: TRBJ2-7; abundance: .; d_gene: .; v_gene: TRBV5-6; CDR3nt: TGTGCCAGCAGCTTGGTTCGAGCGCCCCACGAGCAGTACTTC; CDR3aa: CASSLVRAPHEQYF
j_gene: TRBJ1-1; abundance: .; d_gene: .; v_gene: TRBV5-1; CDR3nt: TGCGCCAGCCTCCGAGCCTTAGGGGCCACTGAAGCTTTCTTT; CDR3aa: CASLRALGATEAFF
j_gene: TRBJ2-6; abundance: once; d_gene: TRBD1; v_gene: TRBV5-1; CDR3nt: TGCGCCAGCCATAGGCGACCGGGACAGGGGGCCTCTGGGGCCAACGTCCTGACTTTC; CDR3aa: CASHRRPGQGASGANVLTF
j_gene: TRBJ2-3; abundance: .; d_gene: TRBD2; v_gene: TRBV5-1; CDR3nt: TGCGCCAGCAGCCTAAGCGGGGTGGGGACAGATACGCAGTATTTT; CDR3aa: CASSLSGVGTDTQYF
j_gene: TRBJ2-7; abundance: .; d_gene: .; v_gene: TRBV7-2; CDR3nt: TGTGCCAGCAGCTTGGACCTTCGGGGGACCTACGAGCAGTACTTC; CDR3aa: CASSLDLRGTYEQYF